The clone carrying this TCR beta chain appeared a few times. The data derive from a study of molecular identifiers for immune sequencing clone quantification. TCRdb recomputed calls from the PCR reads with MiXCR, one row per CDR3 protein. Among around 480,000 distinct CDR3 sequences, over 20% were seen once, and the ten largest hold around 0.84%. CDR1 and CDR2 from the germline V gene are SGHAT and FQNNGV. This CDR3 has 15 amino acids. Trimming removed 3 bases from V and 3 bases from J, with 15 bases in between. Material: naive CD8+ T cells from blood, with Jurkat cell RNA spiked in. Subset given: FACS-sorted CD8+CD4-CCR7+CD45RA+ naive T cells. The V call is TRBV11-2, the J call TRBJ2-7; D is possibly TRBD2 (6 bases). The source of this sequence is a human donor in good health. Some libraries in this study had Jurkat cell RNA spiked in. The CDR3: CASSFRGGSVYEQYF. The CDR3 region has the DNA TGTGCCAGCAGCTTCCGTGGAGGGTCCGTCTACGAGCAGTACTTC.